The next 30 T cell receptor beta chains were all read from a single sample in a study of T cell responses to AZD1222 COVID-19 vaccine. Here immunoSEQ multiplex PCR was the method, and the copy in TCRdb shows in-frame clones only, minus some. Among under 150,000 clones listed, under 95% were seen once. Sequenced material: peripheral blood, taken on day 0 of AZD1222 vaccination. These receptors were collected from an adult in good health.

The V gene is TRBV24-1, the J gene TRBJ1-2; TRBD1 might be the D (5 bases). Germline-derived CDR1 and CDR2 are KGHDR and SFDVKD. This CDR3 has 13 residues. V lost 4 bases and J lost 4, with 9 bases in between. The CDR3 loop reads CATSEPGTYGYTF. CDR3 nucleotide sequence: TGTGCCACCAGTGAACCCGGGACCTATGGCTACACCTTC.

The chain carries TRBV7-8 and TRBJ2-7; D possibly corresponds to TRBD2 (5 bases). CDR1 is SGHVS and CDR2 is FQNEAQ in the germline V gene. CDR3 size: 14 residues. V lost 1 base to trimming and J lost 1 base, with 8 bases between them. The CDR3 spells CASSLVGGSYEQYF. The CDR3 region has the DNA TGTGCCAGCAGCTTAGTTGGAGGATCCTACGAGCAGTACTTC.

This clone has just one count. The V gene is TRBV9, the J gene TRBJ1-3, with 9 bases fitting TRBD1. Trimming cost V 7 bases and J 7 bases; bases outside gene matches: 9. The V gene's germline CDR1 is SGDLS and CDR2 YYNGEE. The CDR3 totals 14 residues. CDR3 protein: CASGPGTGRNTIYF. The CDR3 DNA reads as TGTGCCAGCGGACCCGGGACAGGGCGTAACACCATATATTTT.

This chain uses TRBV6-5 with TRBJ2-3, with D possibly being TRBD2 (5 bases). Trimming removed 5 bases from V and 0 bases from J, with 12 bases in between. Germline values: CDR1 MNHEY, CDR2 SVGAGI. This CDR3 spans 15 amino acids. Written as DNA, the CDR3 is TGTGCCAGCAGTCCTAGCCCTTTTAGCACAGATACGCAGTATTTT. Translated, it gives CASSPSPFSTDTQYF.

The V and J genes are TRBV5-1 and TRBJ2-1; tentative D call: TRBD1 (6 bases). The CDR3 contains 19 residues. V lost 0 bases and J lost 2, with 21 bases in between. CDR1 and CDR2 (germline): SGHRS, YFSETQ. The chain's CDR3 is CASSLALGFADRTYNEQFF. The CDR3 region has the DNA TGCGCCAGCAGCTTGGCCTTAGGATTTGCGGACAGAACCTACAATGAGCAGTTCTTC.

CDR3 residues: CSVEDRTVGANVLTF. The CDR3 DNA follows: TGCAGCGTTGAAGATCGGACAGTCGGGGCCAACGTCCTGACTTTC. The chain joins TRBV29-1 to TRBJ2-6; D possibly corresponds to TRBD1 (6 bases). Trimming took 0 bases from V and 4 from J, leaving 10 bases between them. Germline values: CDR1 SQVTM, CDR2 ANQGSEA. This CDR3 contains 15 residues.

The chain joins TRBV25-1 to TRBJ2-5, with D perhaps matching TRBD1 or TRBD2 (5 bases each). V lost 4 bases, J lost 5 bases, and 17 bases lay in between. The CDR3 sequence is 15 residues long. The germline gives CDR1 MGHDK, CDR2 SYGVNS. CDR3 sequence reads: CASSVGIGDRETQYF. The CDR3 DNA reads TGTGCCAGCAGTGTAGGGATAGGGGACCGGGAGACCCAGTACTTC.

This clone was observed a single time. The chain carries TRBV12-5 and TRBJ1-2, with D possibly TRBD1 on 5 matching bases. The germline V gene encodes CDR1 LGHNT and CDR2 FRNRAP. CDR3 length: 12 amino acids. Trimming took 6 bases from V and 6 from J, leaving 11 bases between them. CDR3 nucleotide sequence: TGTGCTAGTGGCTCAGGGTTTAATGGCTACACCTTC. Translated: CASGSGFNGYTF.

This clone was counted between two and nine times. Other DNA sequences in the same sample also yield this CDR3. This sequence joins TRBV5-1 and TRBJ1-3, with 8 positions matching TRBD1. Germline V gene sequence: CDR1 SGHRS, CDR2 YFSETQ. The CDR3 spans 15 residues. The V gene end was trimmed by 3 bases and the J gene end by 1 base; junction bases not matched to a gene: 3. The CDR3 DNA reads as TGCGCCAGCAGCTCGAGGACAGGGTCTGGAAACACCATATATTTT. Its protein product is CASSSRTGSGNTIYF.

CDR3 DNA: TGTGCCAGCACAGGACAGGGACGAAGCTCCTACGAGCAGTACTTC. Translating it yields CASTGQGRSSYEQYF. The chain carries TRBV3-1 (or the pseudogene TRBV3-2) and TRBJ2-7; 8 nucleotides agree with TRBD1. In germline, CDR1 is LGHDT, CDR2 YNNKEL (reference sequence). V gave up 7 bases and J gave up 0 bases; unmatched junction bases: 8. The CDR3 extends over 15 amino acids.

This chain's CDR3 is CASSPVGGPYNEQFF. The CDR3 nucleotides are TGTGCCAGCTCACCAGTCGGGGGCCCCTACAATGAGCAGTTCTTC. The chain joins TRBV18 to TRBJ2-1; D possibly uses TRBD1 or TRBD2 (6 bases each). CDR1 KGHSH and CDR2 LQKENI come from the germline V gene. The CDR3 totals 15 residues. V was trimmed by 2 bases and J by 2 bases, leaving 10 bases between them.

This clone was observed once. This chain uses TRBV4-3 with TRBJ1-3, with D uncertain. Trimming left V 2 bases short and J 0 bases short, with 11 bases between. CDR1 is LGHNA, CDR2 YSLEER, per germline. This CDR3 is 16 amino acids long. CDR3 amino acids: CASSQSGRHSGNTIYF. CDR3 nucleotide sequence: TGCGCCAGCAGCCAAAGTGGCCGCCACTCTGGAAACACCATATATTTT.

CDR3 nucleotides: TGTGCCAGAAGCTCCGGACAGGGCGTAAACTATGGCTACACCTTC. This gives the protein CARSSGQGVNYGYTF. The chain links TRBV5-3 to TRBJ1-2; 8 nucleotides agree with TRBD1. TRBV5-3 is treated as an ORF (open reading frame) with a function not yet certain. The CDR3 length is 15 residues. V lost 3 bases, J lost 2 bases, and 6 bases stayed unmatched.

This clone was seen a single time. This rearrangement joins TRBV5-1 to TRBJ2-1, with D tentatively TRBD2 (5 bases). CDR1 and CDR2 (germline): SGHRS, YFSETQ. CDR3 length: 14 amino acids. V lost 0 bases and J lost 9, with 13 bases in between. CDR3 sequence: CASSLAWLAGEQFF. In DNA, the CDR3 is TGCGCCAGCAGCTTGGCCTGGCTAGCTGGTGAGCAGTTCTTC.

The chain combines TRBV7-2 with TRBJ2-1; D is perhaps TRBD2 (6 bases). The germline V gene encodes CDR1 SGHTA and CDR2 FQGNSA. The CDR3 sequence is 14 residues long. V lost 2 bases and J lost 6, with 11 bases in between. Here the CDR3 DNA reads TGTGCCAGCAGCTTAATGGGGGGACCCAATGAGCAGTTCTTC. Translated, it gives CASSLMGGPNEQFF.

V gene TRBV6-2 or TRBV6-3 combines with J gene TRBJ2-5; a possible D gene is TRBD1 (6 bases). This CDR3 is 13 amino acids long. The V end was cut by 5 bases, the J end by 6 bases, with 13 bases between. Germline CDR1 reads MNHEY; CDR2 reads SVGEGT. DNA for the CDR3: TGTGCCAGCAGTCCAACAGGGTCGAAGACCCAGTACTTC. It yields the protein CASSPTGSKTQYF.

The V call is TRBV4-1, the J call TRBJ1-5; 8 nucleotides match TRBD1. The junction had 9 bases not matched to a gene; V was cut back by 4 bases and J by 7 bases. This CDR3 has 15 amino acids. From germline, CDR1 is MGHRA and CDR2 YSYEKL. For the CDR3, the DNA is TGCGCCAGCAGCCCCCCAGGGGGCTTGGAACAGCCCCAGCATTTT. It encodes CASSPPGGLEQPQHF.

J is TRBJ2-6 and V is TRBV6-5; D call uncertain. Germline CDR1 is MNHEY and CDR2 is SVGAGI. V was cut by 3 bases and J by 4 bases, with 4 bases left in between. The CDR3 runs to 13 residues. CDR3 protein: CASSYAGANVLTF. DNA for the CDR3: TGTGCCAGCAGTTATGCGGGGGCCAACGTCCTGACTTTC.

This rearrangement joins TRBV18 to TRBJ1-1; a weak D match, TRBD1 (5 bases). CDR3 length: 15 residues. Germline V CDR1 and CDR2: KGHSH, LQKENI. V lost 0 bases and J lost 4, with 12 bases in between. CDR3 residues: CASSPPEGRGTEAFF. DNA for the CDR3: TGTGCCAGCTCACCACCGGAGGGACGGGGCACTGAAGCTTTCTTT.

This rearrangement joins TRBV7-9 to TRBJ1-5; tentatively, D is TRBD1 (5 bases). The CDR3 spans 11 residues. Germline lookup yields CDR1 SEHNR and CDR2 FQNEAQ (reference sequence). The V end was cut by 8 bases, the J end by 5 bases, with 7 bases between. The CDR3 bases are TGTGCCAGCGGCAGGGATCAGCCCCAGCATTTT. Amino acids: CASGRDQPQHF. Supplemented by reference TRBV7-9 and TRBJ1-5, the full variable domain reads DTGVSQNPRHKITKRGQNVTFRCDPISEHNRLYWYRQTLGQGPEFLTYFQNEAQLEKSRLLSDRFSAERPKGSFSTLEIQRTEQGDSAMYLCASGRDQPQHFGDGTRLSIL.

The DNA for the CDR3 is TGTGCCAGCAGCTTAGAAGGGAGAGGGGAGGGAGCTTTCTTT. It codes for CASSLEGRGEGAFF. This chain connects TRBV7-6 to TRBJ1-1; TRBD1 is a possible D gene (5 bases). The CDR3 length is 14 residues. With 1 base removed from V and 10 bases from J, the gap between germline ends came to 16 bases. The germline CDR1 and CDR2 sequences are SGHVS and FNYEAQ.

The rearrangement uses TRBV5-1 and TRBJ2-7, with D perhaps being TRBD1 or TRBD2 (7 bases each). CDR1 is SGHRS, CDR2 YFSETQ, per germline. V shed 0 bases and J shed 5 bases, with 18 bases lying between them. The CDR3 is made up of 16 amino acids. This CDR3 is CASSLGAGGEYDEQYF. The DNA for the CDR3 is TGCGCCAGCAGCTTGGGAGCAGGGGGGGAGTACGACGAGCAGTACTTC.

The chain is built from TRBV4-2 and TRBJ2-7; 7 nucleotides agree with TRBD1. J was trimmed by 3 bases and V by 3 bases; bases with no gene match: 8. Germline V gene data show CDR1 as LGHNA and CDR2 as YNFKEQ. The CDR3 is 15 amino acids. The CDR3 DNA is TGTGCCAGCAGCCAGGGTCCGGGACAGATCTACGAGCAGTACTTC. Translating gives CASSQGPGQIYEQYF.

This sequence joins TRBV5-5 and TRBJ2-7; tentatively, D is TRBD2 (6 bases). This CDR3 region has 14 residues. CDR1 SGHKS and CDR2 YYEKEE come from the germline V gene (reference sequence). Trimming took off 1 base at V and 4 bases at J, with 12 bases between the two ends. The DNA of the CDR3 is TGTGCCAGCAGCTTGACTAGCCCGGGGTACGAGCAGTACTTC. Translated: CASSLTSPGYEQYF.

The chain recombines TRBV6-7 with TRBJ1-6; the D gene is possibly TRBD1 (5 bases). TRBV6-7 is given ORF status, its function remaining uncertain. This CDR3 has 16 amino acids. Trimming pared 2 bases from V and 7 bases from J, leaving 15 bases between. For the CDR3, the DNA is TGTGCCAGCAGTTACCAAAGACCCTGGGGGAATTCACCCCTCCACTTT. Amino acid sequence: CASSYQRPWGNSPLHF.

The DNA of the CDR3 is TGCGCCAGCAGCCAATATAATTATGGCTACACCTTC. It translates to CASSQYNYGYTF. The chain uses TRBV5-1 and TRBJ1-2; no definite D call. The CDR3 covers 12 residues. Germline V gene sequence: CDR1 SGHRS, CDR2 YFSETQ. V lost 4 bases to trimming and J lost 5 bases, with 9 bases between them.

This sequence joins TRBV5-1 and TRBJ1-2, with D maybe TRBD1 (6 bases). CDR1 SGHRS and CDR2 YFSETQ come from the germline V gene. This CDR3 contains 14 residues. V shed 0 bases and J shed 7 bases, with 13 bases lying between them. The chain's CDR3 is CASSLAGGVGGYTF. DNA for the CDR3: TGCGCCAGCAGCTTGGCGGGGGGCGTAGGTGGCTACACCTTC.

The V and J genes are TRBV10-3 and TRBJ1-3; a possible D gene is TRBD1 (5 bases). Trimming took off 3 bases at V and 1 base at J, with 10 bases between the two ends. This CDR3 is 15 amino acids long. From germline, CDR1 is ENHRY and CDR2 SYGVKD. The CDR3 DNA sequence: TGTGCCATCAGTGACCAAGGGGTTTCTGGAAACACCATATATTTT. It is translated as CAISDQGVSGNTIYF.

The genes are TRBV6-5 and TRBJ2-1; TRBD2 matches 8 bases. CDR1 and CDR2 from the germline V gene are MNHEY and SVGAGI. V dropped 3 bases and J dropped 4; count of bases not matched to a gene: 2. The CDR3 consists of 14 residues. CDR3 loop: CASSYGGGYNEQFF. DNA of the CDR3: TGTGCCAGCAGTTATGGCGGGGGGTACAATGAGCAGTTCTTC.

The chain employs TRBV7-8 and TRBJ1-5; no reliable D call. This CDR3 has 17 residues. Germline CDR1 is SGHVS and CDR2 is FQNEAQ. Trimming shortened V by 1 base and J by 0 bases, and 13 bases separated the two germline ends. CDR3 in DNA: TGTGCCAGCAGCTTAGAGGGTCCGGGTTCTAGCAATCAGCCCCAGCATTTT. Its translation: CASSLEGPGSSNQPQHF.